The next 17 T cell receptor beta chains were all read from a single sample in a study of blood T cells in healthy people across ages. Primed by a sample-barcoded 5' primer and a J-beta primer mix, a second PCR proceeded for about 7 to 11 cycles. Using its own MiXCR run on the 5' RACE reads, TCRdb lists one record per CDR3 protein. In the table there are about 1 million distinct CDR3 sequences, about 25% of which are singletons. This same sample was also part of a study on T cells of mothers and their children.

Sequences were obtained from blood. These receptors all stem from a girl between 2 and 10 years old in good health.

Only a few counts were recorded for this clonotype. The chain combines TRBV4-3 with TRBJ1-1; D is undetermined. The CDR3 has 14 residues. The ends were cut back, 0 bases at V and 3 bases at J, with 8 bases in the middle. Germline V gene lookup returns CDR1 LGHNA and CDR2 YSLEER. The CDR3 loop reads CASSQDRVYTEAFF. CDR3 in DNA: TGCGCCAGCAGCCAAGATCGGGTCTACACTGAAGCTTTCTTT.

This chain uses TRBV11-2 with TRBJ1-4; the D is unclear. The V gene lost 0 bases and the J gene lost 9 bases, with 11 bases spanning the gap. The CDR3 runs to 14 residues. Germline values: CDR1 SGHAT, CDR2 FQNNGV. The CDR3 loop is CASSLDGWNQKLFF. CDR3 bases: TGTGCCAGCAGCTTAGACGGCTGGAATCAAAAACTGTTTTTT.

As for this clonotype: It is unclear where the CDR3 begins or ends on the DNA, so no DNA is shown, and the CDR3 is as TCRdb lists it. This chain links TRBV12-3 or TRBV12-4 with TRBJ1-1; TRBD1 is the table's D call and was not checked against the DNA. The CDR3 spans 12 residues, counting both ends. This CDR3 reads CASSFGEGKAFF.

The sample holds a few counts of this clonotype. The chain carries TRBV5-5 and TRBJ2-7; D is perhaps TRBD2 (5 bases). Trimming stripped 3 bases from V and 7 bases from J, with 17 bases between. The CDR3 consists of 14 residues. The germline CDR1 and CDR2 sequences are SGHKS and YYEKEE (reference sequence). In DNA, the CDR3 is TGTGCCAGCAGCTCTCCTAGCTACCCTCGAGAGCAGTACTTC. Protein sequence: CASSSPSYPREQYF.

About this clonotype itself: No conserved phenylalanine or tryptophan is present at the end of the CDR3, so a read error is the likely explanation. The gene calls are TRBV7-3 and TRBJ2-5; 11 nucleotides line up with TRBD2. J gave up 1 base and V 5 bases, and 3 bases lay outside the gene matches. This CDR3 region has 15 residues. The germline CDR1 and CDR2 sequences are SGHTA and FQGTGA. The DNA for the CDR3 is TGTGCCAGCAGCCCTCTAGCGGGGGGCCAAGAGACCCAGTACCTC. Translating it yields CASSPLAGGQETQYL.

The V and J genes are TRBV2 and TRBJ2-1, with 7 bases lining up with TRBD1. There are 14 residues in the CDR3. The trim removed 0 bases at V and 14 bases at J, leaving 10 bases unmatched. The germline V gene encodes CDR1 SNHLY and CDR2 FYNNEI. The CDR3 bases are TGTGCCAGCAGTGAAGCATGGGGACAGAGCTGGAAGTTCTTC. Translated, it gives CASSEAWGQSWKFF.

This clonotype was seen more than once but under ten times. The chain carries TRBV7-9 and TRBJ1-2, with D unresolved. CDR1 SEHNR and CDR2 FQNEAQ come from the germline V gene (reference sequence). The CDR3 contains 14 residues. V was clipped by 1 base and J by 2 bases, with 8 bases between them. The CDR3 DNA follows: TGTGCCAGCAGCTTAGATCACTCAAACTATGGCTACACCTTC. Translated: CASSLDHSNYGYTF.

This rearrangement joins TRBV20-1 to TRBJ2-1; 10 bases match TRBD2. The tail of the sequence fits TRBJ2-7 better, so the J call may be wrong. The CDR3 is 16 amino acids. Germline V gene sequence: CDR1 DFQATT, CDR2 SNEGSKA (reference sequence). The DNA of the CDR3 is TGCAGTGCTAGAGATCGGCTAGCGGGAGTCGGGTACGAGCAGTACTTC. Translating it yields CSARDRLAGVGYEQYF.

This clonotype was seen a few times. The V and J genes are TRBV5-4 and TRBJ1-2, with a tentative D call TRBD1 (5 bases). Trimming removed 7 bases from V and 0 bases from J, with 7 bases in between. CDR3 length equals 12 residues. Germline CDR1 is SGHNT and CDR2 is YYREEE (reference sequence). The CDR3 loop is CASGTANYGYTF. The DNA of the CDR3 is TGTGCCAGCGGGACCGCTAACTATGGCTACACCTTC.

The chain couples TRBV5-6 to TRBJ2-5, with a tentative D call TRBD2 (6 bases). V lost 4 bases, J lost 4 bases, and 17 bases lay in between. The CDR3 contains 15 residues. Looked up from germline, CDR1 is SGHDT and CDR2 is YYEEEE. The CDR3 region has the DNA TGTGCCAGCAGCCCATACGCTACTAGCACAGAGACCCAGTACTTC. Protein sequence: CASSPYATSTETQYF. Using reference TRBV5-6 and TRBJ2-5 for the parts outside the CDR3, the full variable domain is DAGVTQSPTHLIKTRGQQVTLRCSPKSGHDTVSWYQQALGQGPQFIFQYYEEEERQRGNFPDRFSGHQFPNYSSELNVNALLLGDSALYLCASSPYATSTETQYFGPGTRLLVL.

The table lists this clonotype with a few counts. The J gene is TRBJ1-4, the V gene TRBV7-9, with TRBD1 matching over 8 bases. The CDR3 is 16 residues long. With V trimmed by 4 bases and J by 4 bases, 8 bases remained unmatched. Germline CDR1 reads SEHNR; CDR2 reads FQNEAQ (reference sequence). The CDR3 protein is CASSSPWGQDNEKLFF. The CDR3 DNA is TGTGCCAGCAGCTCCCCGTGGGGACAGGATAATGAAAAACTGTTTTTT. The full variable domain, with the rest looked up from reference TRBV7-9 and TRBJ1-4, is DTGVSQNPRHKITKRGQNVTFRCDPISEHNRLYWYRQTLGQGPEFLTYFQNEAQLEKSRLLSDRFSAERPKGSFSTLEIQRTEQGDSAMYLCASSSPWGQDNEKLFFGSGTQLSVL.

The chain uses TRBV6-6 and TRBJ1-5; possibly TRBD1 for D (5 bases). This CDR3 comprises 13 residues. Germline CDR1 reads MNHNY; CDR2 reads SVGAGI (reference sequence). Trimming shortened V by 6 bases and J by 4 bases, and 10 bases separated the two germline ends. The DNA of the CDR3 is TGTGCCAGCAGCCGGGACGAGAATCAGCCCCAGCATTTT. This codes for CASSRDENQPQHF.

The chain's CDR3 is CASSPGGLSGQETQYF. CDR3 DNA: TGTGCCAGCAGCCCGGGAGGGCTGAGCGGGCAAGAGACCCAGTACTTC. J is TRBJ2-5 and V is TRBV11-2, with TRBD2 identical over 8 bases. Germline trimming cut 5 bases from V and 2 bases from J; bases unmatched to any gene: 10. Germline V gives CDR1 SGHAT, CDR2 FQNNGV. CDR3 length equals 16 residues.

The chain employs TRBV12-3 or TRBV12-4 and TRBJ1-2; maybe TRBD1 (5 bases). The V end was cut by 6 bases, the J end by 4 bases, with 12 bases between. This CDR3 has 13 residues. CDR3 protein: CASSRVSGYGYTF. CDR3 coding DNA: TGTGCCAGCAGCAGGGTGTCTGGCTATGGCTACACCTTC.

The chain carries TRBV2 and TRBJ1-1, with TRBD1 as a possible D gene (6 bases). In germline, CDR1 is SNHLY, CDR2 FYNNEI. V lost 3 bases and J 1 base, leaving 15 bases between the germline ends. The CDR3 spans 16 residues. The CDR3 coding sequence is TGTGCCAGCAGTGACGCAGAGACGACAGGGAACACTGAAGCTTTCTTT. Translation gives CASSDAETTGNTEAFF.

This clonotype was observed many times. The chain recombines TRBV12-3 or TRBV12-4 with TRBJ2-7; D gene unclear. This CDR3 is 13 amino acids long. Between the trimmed V and J ends, which lost 3 bases and 4 bases, there was a span of 10 bases. CDR3 residues: CASSFGETYEQYF. In nucleotides, the CDR3 is TGTGCCAGCAGTTTTGGAGAGACGTACGAGCAGTACTTC.

This clonotype was seen a few times. The junction departs from germline at one end; a sequencing error may be responsible. This chain joins TRBV10-3 and TRBJ2-7; D may be TRBD2 (7 bases). This CDR3 contains 12 residues. Germline-derived CDR1 and CDR2 are ENHRY and SYGVKD. The CDR3 DNA reads TGTGCCATCAGTTCAGGGGAGGGACAAGTCAATTTC. Translated, it gives CAISSGEGQVNF.